These T cell receptor beta chains were read from a single sample in a study of immune evolution from preneoplasia to lung adenocarcinoma. Method: immunoSEQ multiplex PCR; TCRdb's copy keeps in-frame clones and lacks some. The table shows roughly 3,500 clones, with about three quarters occurring only once. Material for sequencing was FFPE adjacent normal lung tissue. These receptors originate from a person aged 70 to 80 with lung adenocarcinoma. Each CDR3 is given with its conserved first and last residue. Fields, in order: V gene, J gene, D gene, CDR3 protein. D genes are given only for firm matches.

TRBV7-9	TRBJ2-7	TRBD1	CASSTTGGEQYF
TRBV7-2	TRBJ1-5	.	CASSSSFGGEQPQHF
TRBV7-3	TRBJ2-2	.	CASSGGFGELFF
TRBV13	TRBJ1-1	.	CASSFTDLKNTEAFF
TRBV11-2	TRBJ2-1	TRBD2	CASSFPGEGNEQFF
TRBV6-1	TRBJ2-2	.	CASSVRNTRELFF
TRBV19	TRBJ1-1	.	CASSIEGVNTEAFF
TRBV19	TRBJ2-1	.	CASSRQAGGVNEQFF
TRBV2	TRBJ2-2	TRBD1	CASRGTGPLGTGELFF
TRBV5-4	TRBJ1-2	.	CASSLVGSYTF
TRBV12-5	TRBJ2-3	TRBD1	CASARDRVTDTQYF
TRBV11-2	TRBJ2-5	TRBD2	CASSLTGGSVQETQYF
TRBV25-1	TRBJ1-2	.	CASSAAGVGYTF
TRBV29-1	TRBJ2-5	.	CSVQEPQETQYF
TRBV7-9	TRBJ1-2	.	CASRPGNNYGYTF
TRBV5-1	TRBJ1-1	.	CASSLTVEKVEAFF
TRBV5-1	TRBJ2-5	.	CASSLGGGETQYF
TRBV7-3	TRBJ2-3	.	CASSSETQGDTQYF
TRBV2	TRBJ2-1	.	CASSFGGRANEQFF
TRBV7-9	TRBJ1-1	.	CASSFLGALNTEAFF
TRBV6-6	TRBJ1-5	.	CASSDWSNQPQHF
TRBV28	TRBJ2-5	TRBD1	CASSLSTQGGQETQYF